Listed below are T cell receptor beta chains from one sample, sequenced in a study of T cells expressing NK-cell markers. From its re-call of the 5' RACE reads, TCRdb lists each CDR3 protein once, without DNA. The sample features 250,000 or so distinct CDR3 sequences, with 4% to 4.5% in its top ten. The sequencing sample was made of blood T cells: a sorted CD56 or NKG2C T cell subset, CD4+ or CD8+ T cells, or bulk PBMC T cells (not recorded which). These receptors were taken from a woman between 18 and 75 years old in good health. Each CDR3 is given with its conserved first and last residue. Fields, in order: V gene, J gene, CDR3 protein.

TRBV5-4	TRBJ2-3	CASSLGFSGRSTDTQYF
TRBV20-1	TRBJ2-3	CSASGLAGGPHQDTQYF
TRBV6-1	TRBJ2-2	CASSASGGAIGELFF
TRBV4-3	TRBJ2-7	CASSQDRASVREQYF
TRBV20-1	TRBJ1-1	CSAPGGQGVMNTEAFF
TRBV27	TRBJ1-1	CASSGGGTRDTEAFF
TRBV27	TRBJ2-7	CASGTSGTDEQYF
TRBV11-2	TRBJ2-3	CASSSQVAGMSTDTQYF
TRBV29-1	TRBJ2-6	CSVEGKGGANVLTF
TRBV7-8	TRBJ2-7	CASTTSDGGYEQYF
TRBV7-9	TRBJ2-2	CASSSGRNTGELFF
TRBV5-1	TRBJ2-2	CASTPLIGGPYTGELFF
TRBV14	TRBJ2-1	CASSQESKGGGFNEQFF
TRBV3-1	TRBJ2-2	CASSQDHRGNGELFF
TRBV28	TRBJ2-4	CASSLLLPAAQAKNIQYF
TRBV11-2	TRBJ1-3	CASSFPRANTIYF
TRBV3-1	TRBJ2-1	CASSPWGNEQFF
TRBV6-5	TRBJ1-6	CASSYSIAGQNNSPLHF
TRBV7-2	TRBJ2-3	CASSAGGGTDTQYF
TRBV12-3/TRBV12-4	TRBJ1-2	CASRPIGTVYGYTF
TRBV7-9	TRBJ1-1	CASSAGQSTEAFF
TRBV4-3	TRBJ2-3	CASSQDLTSGDTQYF
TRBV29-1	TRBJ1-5	CSVEDRWDRSQPQHF
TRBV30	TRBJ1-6	CAWSRKSPLHF
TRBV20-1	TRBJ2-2	CSARDQRGPGELFF
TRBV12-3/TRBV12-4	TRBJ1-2	CASSSGGQGRAYTF
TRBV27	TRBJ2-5	CASPTPRLGGETQYF
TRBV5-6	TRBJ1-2	CASSLARGYTF
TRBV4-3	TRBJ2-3	CASILGEGERGTDTQYF
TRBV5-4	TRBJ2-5	CASSAPGQTSRTQYF
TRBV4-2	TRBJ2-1	CASSPEIIADLLSYNEQFF
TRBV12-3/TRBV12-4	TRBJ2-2	CASSLRGELFF
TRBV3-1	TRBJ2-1	CASSDRGGNEQFF
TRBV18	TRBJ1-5	CASSPPGDRGGQPQHF
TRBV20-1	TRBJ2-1	CSGAPTSGGLNEQFF
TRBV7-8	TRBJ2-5	CASSLDFRGAETQYF
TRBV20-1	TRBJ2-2	CSARTDSQTNTGELFF
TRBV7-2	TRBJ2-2	CASSFAGDRGELFF
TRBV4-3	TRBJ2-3	CASSQVTGKGADTQYF
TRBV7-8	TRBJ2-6	CASSVTSLGANVLTF
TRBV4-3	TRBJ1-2	CASSPTGTSGYGYTF
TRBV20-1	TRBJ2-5	CSARLSGEETQYF
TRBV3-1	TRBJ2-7	CASSLGTSGRYEQYF
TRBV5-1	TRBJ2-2	CASSGGREHTGELFF
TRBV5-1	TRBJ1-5	CASSPGTGLYSNQPQHF
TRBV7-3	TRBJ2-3	CASSATPTDTQYF